This T cell receptor (beta chain) is from a study of blood T cell repertoires in COVID-19. Overall study: Acute and convalescent COVID-19 samples came from the United States, Italy and Spain.

Original data processing: Using reference gene primer amplification, nucleated cell counts were estimated. The repertoire was sequenced with immunoSEQ multiplex PCR; TCRdb's copy has only in-frame clones and lacks some. V, J and clone size reflect that table, while D and trimming were determined from the DNA. Of more than 400,000 clones in the sample, roughly 87% were seen once. The CDR3 totals 13 residues. CDR1 and CDR2 from the germline V gene are LGHDT and YNNKEL (reference sequence). V was pared by 3 bases and J by 4 bases, with 9 bases between. Input material: PBMCs or T cells enriched from blood (not recorded which). The source of this sequence is a woman between 18 and 29 years old who had recovered from COVID-19. The chain couples TRBV3-1 (or the pseudogene TRBV3-2) to TRBJ2-5; D not resolved. DNA for the CDR3: TGTGCCAGCAGCCACGAAGCTGCAGAGACCCAGTACTTC. Amino acids: CASSHEAAETQYF.